Listed here is a single T cell receptor beta chain. Its specificity is unknown. CDR3 length: 14 amino acids. Germline lookup yields CDR1 SGHRS and CDR2 YFSETQ. The ends were cut back, 4 bases at V and 2 bases at J, with 11 bases in the middle. This record belongs to a study of CD8+ T cells in alopecia areata. The study's findings and limits: Against the mouse data, patients shared TCRs less clearly, possibly for HLA reasons.

The sequencing template was cDNA reverse transcribed from extracted RNA. Clones were sequenced by immunoSEQ multiplex PCR, and TCRdb holds only the in-frame ones, with some missing. Of 30,000 to 40,000 clones in the sample, about three quarters are singletons; the top ten hold about a fifth. The V and J genes are TRBV5-1 and TRBJ2-3; D unresolved. Sequenced material: NKG2D-low CD8+ T cells sorted from blood. The clonotype was recovered from a human donor with alopecia areata. Here the CDR3 reads CASSPFSITDTQYF. CDR3 nucleotides: TGCGCCAGCAGCCCTTTTTCCATCACAGATACGCAGTATTTT.